A single sample is the source of the 24 T cell receptor beta chains below, sequenced in a study of CD8+CD57+ T cells in acquired aplastic anemia. Using genomic DNA as the template, TCR beta VDJ and CDR3 profiling was carried out. TCRdb re-derived calls from the reads in MiXCR, one entry per CDR3 protein. The profile shows 35,000 to 50,000 distinct CDR3 sequences, approximately 67% of them singletons. The specimen was sorted CD4+, CD8+, or CD8+CD57+ T cells (not recorded which) from PBMCs. The receptors were sampled from a human donor in good health, serving as a control.

V is TRBV25-1 and J is TRBJ2-7; possible D gene TRBD1, 6 bases. Germline-derived CDR1 and CDR2 are MGHDK and SYGVNS. Trimming took 6 bases from V and 8 from J, leaving 14 bases between them. The length of the CDR3 is 12 residues. The CDR3 is CASSQDRRKQYF. DNA for the CDR3: TGTGCCAGCAGCCAAGACAGGCGGAAGCAGTACTTC.

Only one count was recorded for this clonotype. This chain links TRBV7-2 with TRBJ2-7; possible D gene TRBD1, 6 bases. This CDR3 region has 14 residues. The germline V and J ends were trimmed by 5 bases and 6 bases, with 17 bases remaining between them. In germline, CDR1 is SGHTA, CDR2 FQGNSA. The CDR3: CASSPPTGTCEQYF. The CDR3 DNA follows: TGTGCCAGCAGCCCCCCGACAGGCACCTGCGAGCAGTACTTC. Full variable domain (missing parts from reference TRBV7-2 and TRBJ2-7): GAGVSQSPSNKVTEKGKDVELRCDPISGHTALYWYRQSLGQGLEFLIYFQGNSAPDKSGLPSDRFSAERTGGSVSTLTIQRTQQEDSAVYLCASSPPTGTCEQYFGPGTRLTVT.

This rearrangement joins TRBV25-1 to TRBJ2-5; D gene uncertain. Trimming removed 3 bases from V and 3 bases from J, with 8 bases in between. Germline V gene data show CDR1 as MGHDK and CDR2 as SYGVNS. The CDR3 spans 13 residues. As DNA, the CDR3 is TGTGCCAGCAGTGATGGCAGGAAAGAGACCCAGTACTTC. This codes for CASSDGRKETQYF. Looking up the rest from reference TRBV25-1 and TRBJ2-5 gives the full variable domain: EADIYQTPRYLVIGTGKKITLECSQTMGHDKMYWYQQDPGMELHLIHYSYGVNSTEKGDLSSESTVSRIRTEHFPLTLESARPSHTSQYLCASSDGRKETQYFGPGTRLLVL.

This clonotype occurred many times. This chain connects TRBV6-1 to TRBJ2-1; D gene unclear. CDR1 is MNHNS and CDR2 is SASEGT in the germline V gene. This CDR3 contains 12 residues. The CDR3 bases are TGTGCTGTGGAGACTGGGTACAATGAGCAGTTCTTC. Translating gives CAVETGYNEQFF.

The chain uses TRBV15 and TRBJ2-7; D gene uncertain. The length of the CDR3 is 14 residues. CDR1 is LNHNV, CDR2 YYDKDF, per germline (reference sequence). Trimming removed 2 bases at V and 7 bases at J, with 15 bases between. This CDR3 is CATSRSGRKREQYF. CDR3 sequence (DNA): TGTGCCACCAGCAGATCGGGCAGAAAAAGAGAGCAGTACTTC. Full variable domain (outside the CDR3, taken from reference TRBV15 and TRBJ2-7): DAMVIQNPRYQVTQFGKPVTLSCSQTLNHNVMYWYQQKSSQAPKLLFHYYDKDFNNEADTPDNFQSRRPNTSFCFLDIRSPGLGDTAMYLCATSRSGRKREQYFGPGTRLTVT.

V usage is TRBV28 and J usage is TRBJ1-2; D is unresolved. Germline CDR1 and CDR2: MDHEN and SYDVKM. The germline V and J ends were trimmed by 5 bases and 5 bases, with 15 bases remaining between them. The CDR3 sequence is 14 residues long. The CDR3 region has the DNA TGTGCCAGCAGTGTCAGTCGAAGCCAATATGGCTACACCTTC. It encodes CASSVSRSQYGYTF.

This clonotype has a handful of counts. This chain uses TRBV19 with TRBJ1-1; 7 bases agree with TRBD1. This CDR3 has 13 amino acids. V dropped 5 bases and J dropped 5; count of bases not matched to a gene: 5. Germline V gene data show CDR1 as LNHDA and CDR2 as SQIVND (reference sequence). The CDR3: CASSPRDRTEAFF. Written as DNA, the CDR3 is TGTGCCAGTAGTCCTCGGGACAGAACTGAAGCTTTCTTT.

For this clonotype: The junction and the germline gene differ at one end; a read error may be behind it. V gene TRBV7-9 combines with J gene TRBJ2-5; D is ambiguous. The germline gives CDR1 SEHNR, CDR2 FQNEAQ (reference sequence). This CDR3 region has 11 residues. In DNA form, the CDR3 reads TGTGCCAGCAGCCCATCCGAGACCCAGTGCTTC. Protein sequence: CASSPSETQCF.

The chain links TRBV2 to TRBJ1-5; 8 nucleotides agree with TRBD1. The ends lost 7 bases at V and 0 bases at J; junction bases unmatched: 5. CDR3 size: 15 residues. Germline V gene data show CDR1 as SNHLY and CDR2 as FYNNEI. The chain's CDR3 is CASTTDRDSNQPQHF. CDR3 in DNA: TGTGCCAGCACCACGGACAGGGATAGCAATCAGCCCCAGCATTTT.

This chain joins TRBV10-3 and TRBJ2-2; tentative D call: TRBD1 (6 bases). V lost 9 bases and J 2 bases, leaving 13 bases between the germline ends. CDR3 length equals 14 residues. Germline lookup yields CDR1 ENHRY and CDR2 SYGVKD. This chain's CDR3 is CAIAGQRNTGELFF. The CDR3 DNA reads TGTGCCATTGCAGGACAGCGTAACACCGGGGAGCTGTTTTTT.

This clonotype occurred many times. The CDR3 loop reads CASSWDRGGGELFF. CDR3 DNA sequence: TGTGCCAGCAGCTGGGACAGGGGGGGCGGGGAGCTGTTTTTT. The rearrangement uses TRBV5-6 and TRBJ2-2; 11 positions match TRBD1. The V and J ends lost 3 bases and 7 bases, in that order; junction bases with no gene match: 2. CDR1 and CDR2 (germline): SGHDT, YYEEEE. This CDR3 contains 14 residues.

The rearrangement links TRBV24-1 to TRBJ1-2, with a weak D call TRBD1 (5 bases). Trimming took off 5 bases at V and 2 bases at J, with 20 bases between the two ends. The CDR3 has 17 residues. The germline V gene has CDR1 KGHDR and CDR2 SFDVKD. The CDR3 loop reads CATSVWLAGEVNYGYTF. The CDR3 DNA is TGTGCCACCAGTGTATGGTTAGCGGGGGAGGTGAACTATGGCTACACCTTC.

The rearrangement links TRBV10-3 to TRBJ1-5, with D hard to call. Trimming shortened V by 0 bases and J by 4 bases, and 7 bases separated the two germline ends. CDR1 is ENHRY, CDR2 SYGVKD, per germline. This CDR3 spans 14 amino acids. CDR3 residues: CAISESGPNQPQHF. The CDR3 DNA sequence: TGTGCCATCAGTGAGTCGGGCCCAAATCAGCCCCAGCATTTT.

V gene TRBV2 combines with J gene TRBJ1-4; D may be TRBD1 (5 bases). Trimming stripped 0 bases from V and 2 bases from J, with 10 bases between. There are 16 residues in the CDR3. From germline, CDR1 is SNHLY and CDR2 FYNNEI. CDR3 region: CASSEATTETNEKLFF. CDR3 nucleotide sequence: TGTGCCAGCAGTGAAGCGACGACAGAGACTAATGAAAAACTGTTTTTT.

V is TRBV7-6 and J is TRBJ1-1, with D unclear. CDR1 and CDR2 (germline): SGHVS, FNYEAQ. The CDR3 sequence is 11 residues long. Trimming removed 6 bases at V and 7 bases at J, with 9 bases between. The DNA for the CDR3 is TGTGCCAGCAGTCCCGGTGGTGAAGCTTTCTTT. It codes for CASSPGGEAFF.

The chain uses TRBV6-1 and TRBJ2-7, with a tentative D call TRBD2 (5 bases). The CDR3 contains 15 residues. CDR1 and CDR2 from the germline V gene are MNHNS and SASEGT. Trimming shortened V by 1 base and J by 0 bases, and 10 bases separated the two germline ends. As DNA, the CDR3 is TGTGCCAGCAGTGAAGAAGGTGGGAGCTCCTACGAGCAGTACTTC. As protein: CASSEEGGSSYEQYF.

This clonotype occurred once. The chain uses TRBV20-1 and TRBJ1-2, with D possibly being TRBD1 (6 bases). CDR3 length equals 13 residues. The V end was cut by 6 bases, the J end by 7 bases, with 18 bases between. The germline gives CDR1 DFQATT, CDR2 SNEGSKA (reference sequence). CDR3 bases: TGCAGTGCCAGCGTCGACAGGAGAGGTGGCTACACCTTC. Translating gives CSASVDRRGGYTF.

This clonotype has only one observation. The chain has TRBV20-1 and TRBJ2-3, with D uncertain. V shed 6 bases and J shed 5 bases, with 0 bases lying between them. The CDR3 spans 8 residues. Germline CDR1 and CDR2: DFQATT and SNEGSKA (reference sequence). CDR3 protein: CSADTQYF. The CDR3 DNA is TGCAGTGCAGATACGCAGTATTTT.

This clonotype came up many times. J is TRBJ1-4 and V is TRBV27, with a weak D call TRBD1 (6 bases). Germline lookup yields CDR1 MNHEY and CDR2 SMNVEV (reference sequence). The CDR3 sequence is 15 residues long. Trimming removed 5 bases from V and 8 bases from J, with 18 bases in between. Written as DNA, the CDR3 is TGTGCCAGCAGTGAATTAAGGGGGAGCGGGGAAAAACTGTTTTTT. Its protein is CASSELRGSGEKLFF.

In this sample, this clonotype turned up many times. The gene calls are TRBV27 and TRBJ1-2; D unresolved. V shed 1 base and J shed 6 bases, with 12 bases lying between them. The CDR3 has 14 residues. Germline values: CDR1 MNHEY, CDR2 SMNVEV (reference sequence). CDR3 sequence (DNA): TGTGCCAGCAGTTTATTTCCGGGAGTGGATGGCTACACCTTC. This sequence encodes CASSLFPGVDGYTF.

The chain couples TRBV19 to TRBJ1-2; the D is unclear. V lost 4 bases and J 4 bases, leaving 10 bases between the germline ends. Germline V gives CDR1 LNHDA, CDR2 SQIVND (reference sequence). The CDR3 sequence is 13 residues long. CDR3 DNA: TGTGCCAGTAGTAACAGAGCTGGCTATGGCTACACCTTC. Translated, it gives CASSNRAGYGYTF. Drawing the rest from reference TRBV19 and TRBJ1-2, the complete variable domain is DGGITQSPKYLFRKEGQNVTLSCEQNLNHDAMYWYRQDPGQGLRLIYYSQIVNDFQKGDIAEGYSVSREKKESFPLTVTSAQKNPTAFYLCASSNRAGYGYTFGSGTRLTVV.

This clonotype was seen only a few times. This sequence joins TRBV7-9 and TRBJ1-2; D uncertain. Looked up from germline, CDR1 is SEHNR and CDR2 is FQNEAQ (reference sequence). The CDR3 is made up of 14 amino acids. Trimming removed 2 bases at V and 8 bases at J, with 15 bases between. In nucleotides, the CDR3 is TGTGCCAGCAGCTTAACGGGGAATCTTTACGGCTACACCTTC. As protein: CASSLTGNLYGYTF.

This clonotype was found a few times. The chain employs TRBV9 and TRBJ1-3; D is perhaps TRBD1 (5 bases). The CDR3 sequence is 15 residues long. V lost 0 bases and J lost 0, with 7 bases in between. The germline V gene has CDR1 SGDLS and CDR2 YYNGEE. The DNA of the CDR3 is TGTGCCAGCAGCGTAGAGGGGAGCTCTGGAAACACCATATATTTT. Protein sequence: CASSVEGSSGNTIYF.

Only one count was recorded for this clonotype. The conserved final phenylalanine or tryptophan is absent from the CDR3, which likely points to a read error. This chain joins TRBV29-1 and TRBJ2-7, with D unclear. The CDR3 is made up of 10 amino acids. Germline CDR1 SQVTM, CDR2 ANQGSEA. V was trimmed by 4 bases and J by 6 bases, leaving 7 bases between them. CDR3 coding DNA: TGCAGCGTTGCTAATGTCGAGCAGTACTAC. Its protein product is CSVANVEQYY.